This T cell receptor (beta chain) is drawn from a study of blood T cell repertoires in COVID-19. In the study overall: COVID-19 samples, acute and convalescent, were from the United States, Italy and Spain.

Clones were read by immunoSEQ multiplex PCR, and TCRdb kept only the in-frame ones, dropping some. The repertoire includes some 250,000 clones, about four fifths of them detected once, and over 8% sits in the top ten. CDR3 length: 16 residues. This clone was detected only once. The specimen was peripheral blood. The sequence was obtained from an elderly woman with acute or convalescent COVID-19. The rearrangement links TRBV21-1 to TRBJ2-3; the table's D call, TRBD2, has no DNA check behind it. TRBV21-1 is a pseudogene. The CDR3 nucleotides are TGTGCCAGCAGCAAAGTAAGCCCTAGCGGGGAGGATACGCAGTATTTT. As protein: CASSKVSPSGEDTQYF.